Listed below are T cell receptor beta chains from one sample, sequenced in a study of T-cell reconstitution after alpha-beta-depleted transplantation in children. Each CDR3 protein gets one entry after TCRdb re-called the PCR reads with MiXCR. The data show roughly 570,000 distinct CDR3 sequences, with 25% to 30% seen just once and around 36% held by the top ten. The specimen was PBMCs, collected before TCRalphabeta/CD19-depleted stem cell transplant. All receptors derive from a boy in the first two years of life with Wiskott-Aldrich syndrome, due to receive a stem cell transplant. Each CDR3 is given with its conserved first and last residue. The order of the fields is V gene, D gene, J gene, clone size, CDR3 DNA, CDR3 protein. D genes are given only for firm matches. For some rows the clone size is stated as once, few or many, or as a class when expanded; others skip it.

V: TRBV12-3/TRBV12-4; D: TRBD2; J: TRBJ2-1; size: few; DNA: TGTGCCAGCAAAAGTGGGACTAGCGGGGTATACAATGAGCAGTTCTTC; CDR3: CASKSGTSGVYNEQFF
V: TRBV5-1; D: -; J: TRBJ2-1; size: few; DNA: TGCGCCAGCAGCCCCTTTGGGGCGGGTCTTCCTTACAATGAGCAGTTCTTC; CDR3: CASSPFGAGLPYNEQFF
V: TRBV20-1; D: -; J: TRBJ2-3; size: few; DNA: TGCAGTGCTAGTCTAGCTGGCACAGATACGCAGTATTTT; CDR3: CSASLAGTDTQYF
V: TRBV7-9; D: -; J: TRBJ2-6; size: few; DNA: TGTGCCAGCAGCCAAGGGTCTGGGGCCAACGTCCTGACTTTC; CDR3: CASSQGSGANVLTF
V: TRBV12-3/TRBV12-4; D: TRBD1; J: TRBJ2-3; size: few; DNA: TGTGCCAGCAGTTTTTCGGGACAGAGCACAGATACGCAGTATTTT; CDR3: CASSFSGQSTDTQYF
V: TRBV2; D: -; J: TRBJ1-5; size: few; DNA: TGTGCCAGCGGGGGGGAGCGGGATCAGCCCCAGCATTTT; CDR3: CASGGERDQPQHF
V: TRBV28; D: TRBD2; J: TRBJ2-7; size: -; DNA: TGTGCCAGCAACCTCCGCGGGAGGCTCTCCTACGAGCAGTACTTC; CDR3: CASNLRGRLSYEQYF
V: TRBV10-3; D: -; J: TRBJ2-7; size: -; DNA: TGTGCCATCAGTGTCTCGGATAACTACGAGCAGTACTTC; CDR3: CAISVSDNYEQYF
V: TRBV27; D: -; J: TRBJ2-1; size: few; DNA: TGTGCCAGAGGAAAAGGACGTCTTCGAGGGAATGAGCAGTTCTTC; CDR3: CARGKGRLRGNEQFF
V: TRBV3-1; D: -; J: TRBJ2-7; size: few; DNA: TGTGCCAGCAGCCAGCAGAGGTACGAGCAGTACTTC; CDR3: CASSQQRYEQYF
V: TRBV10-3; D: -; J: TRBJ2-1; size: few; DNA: TGTGCCATCAGTGAGGTTGCGGGGGCGGGTGAGCAGTTCTTC; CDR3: CAISEVAGAGEQFF
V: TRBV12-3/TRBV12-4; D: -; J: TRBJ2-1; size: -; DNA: TGTGCCAGCAGTTTGGAGGTCGCTGTGGTTACCGATGAGCAGTTCTTC; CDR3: CASSLEVAVVTDEQFF
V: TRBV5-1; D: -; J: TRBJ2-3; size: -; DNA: TGCGCCAGCCGAACGGAGAGCACAGATACGCAGTATTTT; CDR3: CASRTESTDTQYF
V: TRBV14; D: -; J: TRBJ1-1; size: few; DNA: TGTGCCAGCAGCCAACAAGGGTGGAACACTGAAGCTTTCTTT; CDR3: CASSQQGWNTEAFF
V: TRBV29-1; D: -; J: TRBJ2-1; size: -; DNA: TGCAGCGGAAGGCTCGGCGGGACATACAATGAGCAGTTCTTC; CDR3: CSGRLGGTYNEQFF